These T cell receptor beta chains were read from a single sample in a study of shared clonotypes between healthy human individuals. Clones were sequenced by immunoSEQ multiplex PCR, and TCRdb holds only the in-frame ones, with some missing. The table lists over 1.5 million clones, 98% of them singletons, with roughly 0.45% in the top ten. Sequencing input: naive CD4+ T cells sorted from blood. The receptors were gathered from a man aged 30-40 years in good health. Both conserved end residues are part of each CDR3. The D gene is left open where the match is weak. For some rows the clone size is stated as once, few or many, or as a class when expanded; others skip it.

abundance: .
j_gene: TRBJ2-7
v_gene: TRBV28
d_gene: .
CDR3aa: CASTPRRRRRDEQYF
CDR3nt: TGTGCCAGCACCCCACGGCGACGTAGGCGGGACGAGCAGTACTTC

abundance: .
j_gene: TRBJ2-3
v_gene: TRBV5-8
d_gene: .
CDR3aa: CASSLAGTDTQYF
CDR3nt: TGTGCCAGCAGCTTGGCCGGAACAGATACGCAGTATTTT

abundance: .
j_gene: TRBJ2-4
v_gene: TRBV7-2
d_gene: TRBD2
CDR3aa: CASSLGAGVDIQYF
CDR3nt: TGTGCCAGCAGCTTAGGGGCGGGAGTGGACATTCAGTACTTC

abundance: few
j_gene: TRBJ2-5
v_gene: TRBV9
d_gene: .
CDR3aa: CASSVEETQYF
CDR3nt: TGTGCCAGCAGCGTCGAAGAGACCCAGTACTTC

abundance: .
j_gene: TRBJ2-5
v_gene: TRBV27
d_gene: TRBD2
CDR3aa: CASSHTSGKETQYF
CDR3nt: TGTGCCAGCTCTCATACTAGCGGGAAAGAGACCCAGTACTTC

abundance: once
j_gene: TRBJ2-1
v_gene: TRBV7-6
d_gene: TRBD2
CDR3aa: CASSPPGLAGAGEQFF
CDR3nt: TGTGCCAGCAGCCCACCGGGACTAGCGGGAGCAGGGGAGCAGTTCTTC

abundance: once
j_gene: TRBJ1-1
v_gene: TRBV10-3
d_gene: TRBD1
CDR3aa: CAISEDRGRNTEAFF
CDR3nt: TGTGCCATCAGTGAGGACAGGGGTCGGAACACTGAAGCTTTCTTT

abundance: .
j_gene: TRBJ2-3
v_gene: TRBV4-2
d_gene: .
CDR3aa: CASSHVVDTQYF
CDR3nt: TGTGCCAGCAGCCACGTTGTCGATACGCAGTATTTT

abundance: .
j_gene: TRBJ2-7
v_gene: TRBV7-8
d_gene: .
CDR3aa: CASSLSVSIQTGEQYF
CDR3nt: TGTGCCAGCAGCTTGAGTGTCTCGATCCAAACGGGCGAGCAGTACTTC

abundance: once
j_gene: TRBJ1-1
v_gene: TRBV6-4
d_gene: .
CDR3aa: CASSDRITEAFF
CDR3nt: TGTGCCAGCAGTGATCGGATTACTGAAGCTTTCTTT

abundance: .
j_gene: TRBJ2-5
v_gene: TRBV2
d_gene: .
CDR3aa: CATSSDGGIATQYF
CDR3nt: TGTGCCACAAGCAGTGACGGCGGAATTGCGACCCAGTACTTC

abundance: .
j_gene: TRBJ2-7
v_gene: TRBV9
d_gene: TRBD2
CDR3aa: CASSVGGSGSYEQYF
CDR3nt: TGTGCCAGCAGCGTAGGCGGGAGTGGCTCCTACGAGCAGTACTTC

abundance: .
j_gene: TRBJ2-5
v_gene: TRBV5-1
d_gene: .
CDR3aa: CASSDGRETQYF
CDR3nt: TGCGCCAGCAGCGACGGTAGGGAGACCCAGTACTTC

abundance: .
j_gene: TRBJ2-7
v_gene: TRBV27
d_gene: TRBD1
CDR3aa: CASSLDRRSEQYF
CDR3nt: TGTGCCAGCAGTTTGGACAGGAGGAGCGAGCAGTACTTC

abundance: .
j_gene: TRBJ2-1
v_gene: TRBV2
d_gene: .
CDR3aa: CASSIIATYNEQFF
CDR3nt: TGTGCCAGCAGTATCATAGCGACCTACAATGAGCAGTTCTTC

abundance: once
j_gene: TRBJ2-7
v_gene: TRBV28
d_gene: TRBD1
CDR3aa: CASSAGDRDEQYF
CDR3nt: TGTGCCAGCAGTGCGGGGGACAGGGACGAGCAGTACTTC

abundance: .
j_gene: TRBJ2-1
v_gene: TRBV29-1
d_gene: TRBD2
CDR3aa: CSVEGLAGFGVSSYNEQFF
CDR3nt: TGCAGCGTTGAGGGACTAGCGGGATTTGGAGTGAGCTCCTACAATGAGCAGTTCTTC

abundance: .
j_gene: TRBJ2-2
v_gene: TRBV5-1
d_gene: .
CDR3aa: CASSLAAVRRTGELFF
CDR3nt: TGCGCCAGCAGCTTGGCCGCGGTAAGGCGGACCGGGGAGCTGTTTTTT

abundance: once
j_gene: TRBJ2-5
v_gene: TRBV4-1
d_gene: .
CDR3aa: CASSQDETFETQYF
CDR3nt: TGCGCCAGCAGCCAAGACGAGACTTTCGAGACCCAGTACTTC

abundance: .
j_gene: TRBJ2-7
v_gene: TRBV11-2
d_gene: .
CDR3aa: CASSAPRGRGTTYEQYF
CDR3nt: TGTGCCAGCAGCGCTCCCCGGGGGCGCGGGACGACGTACGAGCAGTACTTC